One and the same sample provided the 9 T cell receptor beta chains below, sequenced in a study of CD8 T cells in ankylosing spondylitis. Each CDR3 protein gets one entry after TCRdb re-called the 5' RACE reads with MiXCR. Here the sample spans about 400,000 distinct CDR3 sequences, more than 20% being singletons. The specimen was blood, either unsorted or a sorted T cell fraction (not recorded which). These receptors all come from a male donor with ankylosing spondylitis or in good health (not recorded which).

In its sample, this clonotype was seen a few times. The chain employs TRBV11-2 and TRBJ2-1, with 10 bases aligning to TRBD2. From germline, CDR1 is SGHAT and CDR2 FQNNGV. J lost 1 base, V lost 7 bases, and 7 bases had no gene match. CDR3 length equals 16 residues. The CDR3 nucleotides are TGTGCCAGCACCCTACTAGCGGGGAGATCCTACAATGAGCAGTTCTTC. Protein product: CASTLLAGRSYNEQFF.

This clonotype has just a few counts. The chain carries TRBV25-1 and TRBJ2-3; tentative D call: TRBD2 (5 bases). The ends were cut back, 3 bases at V and 10 bases at J, with 20 bases in the middle. The CDR3 runs to 15 residues. The germline V gene encodes CDR1 MGHDK and CDR2 SYGVNS. CDR3: CASSDFMSSGEAQYF. CDR3 DNA sequence: TGTGCCAGCAGTGACTTCATGTCCTCCGGGGAAGCGCAGTATTTT.

The chain joins TRBV7-9 to TRBJ2-3; D is ambiguous. The CDR3 runs to 10 residues. Trimming removed 8 bases at V and 6 bases at J, with 6 bases between. In germline, CDR1 is SEHNR, CDR2 FQNEAQ (reference sequence). The DNA of the CDR3 is TGTGCCAGCGCCCGGGATACGCAGTATTTT. Translating gives CASARDTQYF.

V is TRBV27 and J is TRBJ1-6, with D perhaps matching TRBD1 (5 bases). From germline, CDR1 is MNHEY and CDR2 SMNVEV (reference sequence). V dropped 4 bases and J dropped 9 bases, with 13 bases sitting between them. The CDR3 contains 14 residues. For the CDR3, the DNA is TGTGCCAGCAGTTACCAGGGTTTGAGTTCACCCCTCCACTTT. Its translation is CASSYQGLSSPLHF.

This clonotype was counted between two and nine times. In nucleotides, the CDR3 is TGTGCCAGCAGCAAAAACAGGGGGGGCCTTTACGAGCAGTACTTC. It is translated as CASSKNRGGLYEQYF. The chain is built from TRBV21-1 and TRBJ2-7; the D call TRBD1 from the table was never checked on the DNA. TRBV21-1 is tagged as a pseudogene. The CDR3 is 15 amino acids.

In this sample, this clonotype turned up a few times. The chain links TRBV27 to TRBJ2-7; D might be TRBD2 (5 bases). The CDR3 runs 13 residues. Trimming took 5 bases from V and 7 from J, leaving 15 bases between them. Per germline, CDR1 MNHEY and CDR2 SMNVEV (reference sequence). CDR3 residues: CASSPLPGFEQYF. In DNA form, the CDR3 reads TGTGCCAGCAGTCCCCTTCCGGGGTTTGAGCAGTACTTC.

V is TRBV3-1 and J is TRBJ2-7; the D is unclear. V lost 6 bases, J lost 6 bases, and 12 bases lay in between. Germline CDR1 is LGHDT and CDR2 is YNNKEL (reference sequence). CDR3 length: 12 amino acids. The CDR3 region has the DNA TGTGCCAGCAGTCAAACCGGACGCGAGCAGTACTTC. Encoded protein: CASSQTGREQYF.

The chain uses TRBV25-1 and TRBJ2-5; 8 bases are shared with TRBD2. V shed 6 bases, J shed 9 bases, and the junction held 18 bases outside the gene matches. The CDR3 contains 16 residues. CDR1 is MGHDK and CDR2 is SYGVNS in the germline V gene. The CDR3 nucleotides read TGTGCCAGCAGGGGAGGGAGCGGGGGCCGTAAGCTGGCCCAGTACTTC. Translated, it gives CASRGGSGGRKLAQYF.

This clonotype was recorded a few times. The chain combines TRBV12-3 or TRBV12-4 with TRBJ2-1; 8 nucleotides agree with TRBD1. The CDR3 spans 14 residues. V was pared by 3 bases and J by 7 bases, with 5 bases of the junction left unmatched. CDR3 DNA sequence: TGTGCCAGCAGTTTCCCAGGGGGCTTGAATGAGCAGTTCTTC. It translates to CASSFPGGLNEQFF.